There are a few counts of the clone carrying this T cell receptor beta chain. This record belongs to a study of blood T cell repertoires in COVID-19. Original methodology: The authors estimated nucleated cell counts from reference gene primer amplification. Assay: immunoSEQ multiplex PCR; the TCRdb copy retains only in-frame clones and omits some. For V, J and clone size, that table is used; D and trimming come from the DNA. The table includes 70,000 to 95,000 clones, 86% detected once. The CDR3 sequence is 13 residues long. Germline CDR1 reads SEHNR; CDR2 reads FQNEAQ (reference sequence). V dropped 5 bases and J dropped 6; count of bases not matched to a gene: 6.

The chain links TRBV7-9 to TRBJ2-7; TRBD2 agrees at 8 bases. Sequencing was carried out using peripheral blood. The sequence was collected from a human donor in a cohort sampled during active COVID-19. CDR3 residues: CASSAERGFEQYF. The DNA of the CDR3 is TGTGCCAGCAGCGCGGAGCGGGGGTTCGAGCAGTACTTC.